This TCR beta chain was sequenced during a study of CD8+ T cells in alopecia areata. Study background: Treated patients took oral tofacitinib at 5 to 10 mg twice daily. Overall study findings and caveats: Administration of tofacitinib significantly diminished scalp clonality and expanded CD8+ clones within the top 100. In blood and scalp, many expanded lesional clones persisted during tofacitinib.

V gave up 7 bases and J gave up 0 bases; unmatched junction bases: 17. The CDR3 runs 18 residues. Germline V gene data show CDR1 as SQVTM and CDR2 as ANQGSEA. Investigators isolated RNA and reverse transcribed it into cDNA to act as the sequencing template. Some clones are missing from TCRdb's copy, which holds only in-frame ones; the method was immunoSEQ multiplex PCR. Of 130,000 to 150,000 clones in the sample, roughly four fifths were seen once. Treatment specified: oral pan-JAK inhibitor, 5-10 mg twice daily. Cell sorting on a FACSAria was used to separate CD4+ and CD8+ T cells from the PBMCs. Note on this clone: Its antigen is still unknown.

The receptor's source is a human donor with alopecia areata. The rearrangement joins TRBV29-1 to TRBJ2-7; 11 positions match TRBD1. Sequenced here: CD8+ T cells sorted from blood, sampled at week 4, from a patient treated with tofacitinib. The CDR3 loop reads CSAVAWDRGTPSSYEQYF. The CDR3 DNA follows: TGCAGCGCCGTGGCTTGGGACAGGGGGACTCCTAGCTCCTACGAGCAGTACTTC.